These 26 T cell receptor beta chains came from one sample sequenced in a study of breast tumors, draining lymph nodes, adjacent tissues. Each CDR3 protein gets one entry after TCRdb re-called the multiplex PCR reads with MiXCR. The sample shows 9,000 to 15,000 distinct CDR3 sequences, about 34% of them seen only once. The specimen sequenced was breast tumor tissue. The receptors originated from a female donor with breast cancer. Some clones in this sample may be carry-over from other donors' samples.

The table lists this clonotype with many counts. The chain is built from TRBV20-1 and TRBJ1-2; D not resolved. In germline, CDR1 is DFQATT, CDR2 SNEGSKA (reference sequence). This CDR3 has 12 amino acids. V lost 0 bases and J lost 2, with 4 bases in between. This CDR3 reads CSAREVNYGYTF. The CDR3 nucleotides are TGCAGTGCTAGAGAGGTGAACTATGGCTACACCTTC.

Comments on this clonotype: The conserved phenylalanine or tryptophan is not found at the CDR3 terminus, so this likely reflects a read error. The CDR3 loop is CASSSTGSEQYP. The CDR3 coding sequence is TGTGCCAGCAGCTCTACAGGGTCCGAGCAGTACCCC. This chain links TRBV7-6 with TRBJ2-7; the D gene is possibly TRBD1 (6 bases). V lost 4 bases and J lost 6, with 10 bases in between. Looked up from germline, CDR1 is SGHVS and CDR2 is FNYEAQ. The length of the CDR3 is 12 residues.

This sequence joins TRBV12-3 or TRBV12-4 and TRBJ1-1; D is perhaps TRBD1 (5 bases). The CDR3 covers 14 residues. The V and J ends lost 6 bases and 1 base respectively, with 12 bases between them. The CDR3 region is CASSPGGGNTEAFF. Written as DNA, the CDR3 is TGTGCCAGCAGCCCGGGGGGGGGGAACACTGAAGCTTTCTTT.

This clonotype was seen many times. The V and J genes are TRBV20-1 and TRBJ2-5; 11 bases map to TRBD2. CDR3 length: 14 residues. Germline V CDR1 and CDR2: DFQATT, SNEGSKA (reference sequence). The ends lost 3 bases at V and 5 bases at J; junction bases unmatched: 5. The CDR3 region has the DNA TGCAGTGCTAGGCGGTGGACTAGCGGGGAGACCCAGTACTTC. It specifies CSARRWTSGETQYF.

The sample holds many counts of this clonotype. This rearrangement joins TRBV2 to TRBJ2-5; 15 nucleotides agree with TRBD2. Germline CDR1 is SNHLY and CDR2 is FYNNEI. This CDR3 has 18 amino acids. The ends lost 5 bases at V and 5 bases at J; junction bases unmatched: 12. The chain's CDR3 is CASSTPRTSGRAVETQYF. CDR3 DNA: TGTGCCAGCAGTACCCCCCGGACTAGCGGGAGGGCCGTGGAGACCCAGTACTTC.

By sample fraction, this clonotype is medium-sized. The chain joins TRBV7-9 to TRBJ1-6; 7 nucleotides line up with TRBD1. This CDR3 region has 14 residues. Germline-derived CDR1 and CDR2 are SEHNR and FQNEAQ (reference sequence). With 1 base clipped from V and 10 bases from J, the junction kept 4 bases outside the gene matches. CDR3 region: CASSLEGQTSPLHF. The CDR3 bases are TGTGCCAGCAGCTTAGAGGGACAGACCTCACCCCTCCACTTT.

This clonotype was recorded many times. The CDR3 DNA reads as TGTGCCAGCAGTGCCGGGACAGCAACTAATGAAAAACTGTTTTTT. This sequence encodes CASSAGTATNEKLFF. This sequence joins TRBV25-1 and TRBJ1-4, with 7 bases that match TRBD1. The germline V gene has CDR1 MGHDK and CDR2 SYGVNS. CDR3 length: 15 residues. After removal of 4 bases from V and 0 bases from J, the junction contained 2 bases not matched to a gene.

CDR3 protein: CASSAAYGEAFF. The CDR3 nucleotides read TGTGCCAGCAGCGCCGCCTATGGTGAAGCTTTCTTT. The chain couples TRBV7-2 to TRBJ1-1; D call uncertain. The CDR3 loop spans 12 amino acids. From germline, CDR1 is SGHTA and CDR2 FQGNSA. V was trimmed by 5 bases and J by 7 bases, leaving 11 bases between them.

In this sample, this clonotype turned up many times. The gene calls are TRBV20-1 and TRBJ2-7, with TRBD2 matching 7 bases. The junction had 11 bases not matched to a gene; V was cut back by 5 bases and J by 7 bases. The CDR3 loop spans 13 amino acids. The germline gives CDR1 DFQATT, CDR2 SNEGSKA (reference sequence). CDR3 coding DNA: TGCAGTGCTCGACTAGCCTCGCCGGGTGAGCAGTACTTC. It is translated as CSARLASPGEQYF.

This clonotype occurred many times. The V call is TRBV3-1, the J call TRBJ1-3; D is possibly TRBD1 (5 bases). The germline gives CDR1 LGHDT, CDR2 YNNKEL (reference sequence). Between the trimmed V and J ends, which lost 4 bases and 4 bases, there was a span of 11 bases. This CDR3 has 14 amino acids. The CDR3 nucleotides are TGTGCCAGCAGCCGAGGGGAGTACGGAAACACCATATATTTT. Its protein is CASSRGEYGNTIYF.

J is TRBJ2-5 and V is TRBV29-1; 11 bases are shared with TRBD2. Germline V CDR1 and CDR2: SQVTM, ANQGSEA. V lost 8 bases, J lost 4 bases, and 9 bases stayed unmatched. CDR3 length equals 14 residues. The CDR3 loop reads CSTIAGGPGETQYF. The CDR3 nucleotides are TGCAGCACAATAGCGGGAGGGCCAGGAGAGACCCAGTACTTC.

Only one count was recorded for this clonotype. A much larger clone sits a single nucleotide away, making a read error possible. The chain is built from TRBV27 and TRBJ2-7; D might be TRBD1 (6 bases). The CDR3 has 14 residues. With 5 bases removed from V and 5 bases from J, the gap between germline ends came to 16 bases. The germline V gene encodes CDR1 MNHEY and CDR2 SMNVEV (reference sequence). For the CDR3, the DNA is TGTGCCAGCAGTGCCCAGGGGAGAGAAGACGAGCAGTACTTC. Translating gives CASSAQGREDEQYF.

Comment on this clonotype: At one end, the junction sequence differs from germline, possibly due to a read error. This chain links TRBV6-4 with TRBJ2-3; D assignment may be TRBD1 or TRBD2 (5 bases each). Germline V lookup: CDR1 MRHNA, CDR2 SNTAGT. The CDR3 runs to 13 residues. The CDR3 is CASSRDPQDMQYF. The CDR3 DNA follows: TGTGCCAGCAGCCGGGACCCGCAAGATATGCAGTATTTT.

The table lists this clonotype with many counts. This rearrangement joins TRBV2 to TRBJ1-4, with unresolved D. The germline CDR1 and CDR2 sequences are SNHLY and FYNNEI. Trimming cost V 6 bases and J 4 bases, with 9 bases left between them. The CDR3 has 13 amino acids. For the CDR3, the DNA is TGTGCCAGCAGAGACATATATAATGAAAAACTGTTTTTT. Residues: CASRDIYNEKLFF.

The chain carries TRBV20-1 and TRBJ1-5; D is uncertain. V lost 0 bases to trimming and J lost 0 bases, with 3 bases between them. From germline, CDR1 is DFQATT and CDR2 SNEGSKA (reference sequence). This CDR3 has 13 amino acids. The CDR3 nucleotides read TGCAGTGCTAGAGATCGTAGCAATCAGCCCCAGCATTTT. Its translation: CSARDRSNQPQHF.

By sample share, this clonotype is medium-sized. The J gene is TRBJ2-7, the V gene TRBV20-1; 10 bases fit TRBD1. This CDR3 comprises 14 residues. With 6 bases clipped from V and 4 bases from J, the junction kept 9 bases outside the gene matches. The V gene's germline CDR1 is DFQATT and CDR2 SNEGSKA (reference sequence). The CDR3 coding sequence is TGCAGTGCCCGACAGGGGGCGCGGGATTACGAGCAGTACTTC. It translates to CSARQGARDYEQYF.

The chain combines TRBV9 with TRBJ1-2; D is ambiguous. Between the trimmed V and J ends, which lost 0 bases and 4 bases, there was a span of 16 bases. The CDR3 has 16 amino acids. Germline CDR1 and CDR2: SGDLS and YYNGEE. The CDR3 region is CASSVARTSQTYGYTF. The CDR3 DNA reads TGTGCCAGCAGCGTAGCTCGGACTAGCCAGACCTATGGCTACACCTTC.

By sample share, this clonotype is medium-sized. The chain recombines TRBV7-2 with TRBJ2-5; tentative D call: TRBD2 (6 bases). The V and J ends lost 5 bases and 2 bases respectively, with 15 bases between them. Germline V gene lookup returns CDR1 SGHTA and CDR2 FQGNSA. This CDR3 comprises 15 residues. CDR3 nucleotides: TGTGCCAGCAGCCCGTGGAGGGGAAGTCAAGAGACCCAGTACTTC. This translates into CASSPWRGSQETQYF.

This clonotype has at least ten counts. This chain connects TRBV28 to TRBJ2-1; 8 bases fit TRBD2. The J segment lost 6 bases and the V segment lost 8 bases, leaving 9 bases of the junction unmatched. The CDR3 length is 14 residues. CDR1 MDHEN and CDR2 SYDVKM come from the germline V gene. CDR3 DNA: TGTGCCAGCGGTCGAAGCGGGAGAAGCAATGAGCAGTTCTTC. This codes for CASGRSGRSNEQFF.

This clonotype came up a few times. CDR3 bases: TGCAGTGCTGTCCGGGACTCCAACTCCTACGAGCAGTACTTC. Its protein product is CSAVRDSNSYEQYF. This rearrangement joins TRBV20-1 to TRBJ2-7; a possible D gene is TRBD2 (6 bases). The CDR3 consists of 14 residues. V gave up 5 bases and J gave up 0 bases, with 14 bases separating them. The germline CDR1 and CDR2 sequences are DFQATT and SNEGSKA (reference sequence).

This clonotype has more than one count but fewer than ten. The chain joins TRBV4-3 to TRBJ1-3; possible D gene TRBD1, 5 bases. CDR3 length equals 17 residues. Trimming removed 5 bases from V and 2 bases from J, with 19 bases in between. The germline gives CDR1 LGHNA, CDR2 YSLEER. The DNA of the CDR3 is TGCGCCAGCAGCGTCCGTTTCGGGGGTAGGACTGGAAACACCATATATTTT. Translation: CASSVRFGGRTGNTIYF.

This clonotype is labeled as medium-sized (0.01 to 0.1%). The chain couples TRBV9 to TRBJ2-3, with 9 bases lining up with TRBD2. In germline, CDR1 is SGDLS, CDR2 YYNGEE. V dropped 7 bases and J dropped 3; count of bases not matched to a gene: 9. This CDR3 is 15 amino acids long. The CDR3: CASDAGGSGTDTQYF. CDR3 sequence (DNA): TGTGCCAGCGACGCGGGGGGGTCGGGTACAGATACGCAGTATTTT.

This clonotype was seen many times. The chain carries TRBV3-1 and TRBJ2-3, with D maybe TRBD2 (6 bases). The CDR3 covers 15 residues. Trimming cost V 1 base and J 4 bases, with 12 bases left between them. Germline lookup yields CDR1 LGHDT and CDR2 YNNKEL (reference sequence). The CDR3 is CASSQGSGVPDTQYF. CDR3 nucleotides: TGTGCCAGCAGCCAAGGTTCGGGAGTACCAGATACGCAGTATTTT.

This clonotype was observed many times. CDR3 amino acids: CASSYPAGNTIYF. In DNA, the CDR3 is TGTGCCAGCAGTTACCCCGCTGGAAACACCATATATTTT. The rearrangement links TRBV11-2 to TRBJ1-3; D remains ambiguous. Germline V gene data show CDR1 as SGHAT and CDR2 as FQNNGV. V was trimmed by 6 bases and J by 2 bases, leaving 8 bases between them. This CDR3 region has 13 residues.

The chain combines TRBV20-1 with TRBJ2-7, with 11 bases lining up with TRBD2. Trimming at V came to 5 bases and at J to 2 bases, leaving 14 bases not matched to a gene. Germline V gene sequence: CDR1 DFQATT, CDR2 SNEGSKA (reference sequence). This CDR3 region has 17 residues. The CDR3 nucleotides are TGCAGTGCTCCTCCACTAGCGGGAGATGGACAGGCCTACGAGCAGTACTTC. Residues: CSAPPLAGDGQAYEQYF.

A remark on this clonotype: The missing conserved phenylalanine or tryptophan at the end of this CDR3 makes a read error likely. It is unclear where the CDR3 begins or ends on the DNA, so no DNA is shown, and the CDR3 is as TCRdb lists it. CDR3 loop: CASSQEASGSYEQHL. This chain connects TRBV4-1 to TRBJ2-7; TRBD2 is the table's D call, not checked against the DNA. Germline V gene data show CDR1 as MGHRA and CDR2 as YSYEKL. The CDR3 contains 15 residues when both ends are counted.